This T cell receptor beta chain was found in a study of OX40 agonist ivuxolimab in advanced cancers. The CDR3 loop spans 15 amino acids. Germline assignment: CDR1 KGHSH and CDR2 LQKENI. The V gene end was trimmed by 4 bases and the J gene end by 3 bases; junction bases not matched to a gene: 3. Measured with immunoSEQ multiplex PCR; TCRdb has only the in-frame clones, and not every one. The sample contains about 55,000 clones, 70% to 90% of which appear only once. This clone was counted between two and nine times. V usage is TRBV18 and J usage is TRBJ1-5; TRBD1 matches at 10 bases. The TCR sequence derives from an adult with an advanced solid tumor such as melanoma, head and neck, liver or kidney cancer. The sequencing used CD4+ or CD8+ T cells sorted from blood, collected in a trial of the OX40 agonist ivuxolimab. The CDR3 nucleotides read TGTGCCAGCTCACATGGGACAGGGGCCAATCAGCCCCAGCATTTT. It yields the protein CASSHGTGANQPQHF.